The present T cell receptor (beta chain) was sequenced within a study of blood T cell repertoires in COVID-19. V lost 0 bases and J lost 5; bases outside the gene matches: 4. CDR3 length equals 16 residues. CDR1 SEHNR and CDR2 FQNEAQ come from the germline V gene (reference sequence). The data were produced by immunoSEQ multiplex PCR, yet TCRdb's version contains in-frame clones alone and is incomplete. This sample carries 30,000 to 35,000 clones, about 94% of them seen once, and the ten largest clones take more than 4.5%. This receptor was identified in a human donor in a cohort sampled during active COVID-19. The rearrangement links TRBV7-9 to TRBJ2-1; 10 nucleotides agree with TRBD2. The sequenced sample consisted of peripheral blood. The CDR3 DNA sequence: TGTGCCAGCAGCTTAGCGGTCAGCGGGAGGGACAATGAGCAGTTCTTC. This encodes CASSLAVSGRDNEQFF.